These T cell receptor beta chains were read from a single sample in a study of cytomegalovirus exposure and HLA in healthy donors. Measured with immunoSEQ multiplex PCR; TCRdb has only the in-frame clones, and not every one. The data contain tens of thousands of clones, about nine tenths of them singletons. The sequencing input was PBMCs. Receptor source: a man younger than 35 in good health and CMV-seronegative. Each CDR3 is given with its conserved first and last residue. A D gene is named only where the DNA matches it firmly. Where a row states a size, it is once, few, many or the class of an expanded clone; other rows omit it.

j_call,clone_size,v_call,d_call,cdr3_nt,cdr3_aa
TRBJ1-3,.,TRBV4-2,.,TGTGCCAGCAGCCAAGAAAGGGGCCAAGCTGGAAACACCATATATTTT,CASSQERGQAGNTIYF
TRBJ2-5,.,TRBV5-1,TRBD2,TGCGCCAGCAGCCCGGGACTAGCGAAAGAGACCCAGTACTTC,CASSPGLAKETQYF
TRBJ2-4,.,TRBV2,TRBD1,TGTGCCAGCAGGAGTCTCGGGGACAGAACCAAAAACATTCAGTACTTC,CASRSLGDRTKNIQYF
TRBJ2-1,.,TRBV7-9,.,TGTGCCAGCAGCTTAGGACTTCTACACACCAGCTCCTACAATGAGCAGTTCTTC,CASSLGLLHTSSYNEQFF
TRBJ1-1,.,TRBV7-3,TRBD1,TGTGCCAGCAGCTCGTACAGGGGGGCTTTCTTT,CASSSYRGAFF
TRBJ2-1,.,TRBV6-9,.,TGTGCCAGCAGTTATTCCTCCGGTGTCCAGGTCCAACACAATGAGCAGTTCTTC,CASSYSSGVQVQHNEQFF
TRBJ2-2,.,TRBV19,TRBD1,TGTGCCAGTAGGACAGGGATCGTCACCGGGGAGCTGTTTTTT,CASRTGIVTGELFF
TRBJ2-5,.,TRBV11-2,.,TGTGCCAGCAGCTTAGACTTGGAGACCCAGTACTTC,CASSLDLETQYF
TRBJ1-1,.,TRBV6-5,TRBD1,TGTGCCAGCAGTTATTGGGGACAGGGGGACACTGAAGCTTTCTTT,CASSYWGQGDTEAFF
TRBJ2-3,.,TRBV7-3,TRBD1,TGTGCCAGCAGCCGTGGACAGGCCACAGATACGCAGTATTTT,CASSRGQATDTQYF
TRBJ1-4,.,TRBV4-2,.,TGTGCCAGCAGCCAAGATGGCGCAGGTTTTAATGAAAAACTGTTTTTT,CASSQDGAGFNEKLFF
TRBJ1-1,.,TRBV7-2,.,TGTGCCAGCAGCCTCTTAGGGGGGGGGCGTGAAGCTTTCTTT,CASSLLGGGREAFF
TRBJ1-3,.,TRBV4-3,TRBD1,TGCGCCAGCAGCTCCCGGACAGGGAGGGACACCATATATTTT,CASSSRTGRDTIYF
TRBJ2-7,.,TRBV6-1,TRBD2,TGTGCCAGCATATGGACTAGCGGGAGCTCTGGGGAGCAGTACTTC,CASIWTSGSSGEQYF
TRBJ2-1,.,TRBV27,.,TGTGCCAGCAGTTTTACAGGGAGAGGGTACAATGAGCAGTTCTTC,CASSFTGRGYNEQFF
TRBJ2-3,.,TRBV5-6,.,TGTGCCAGCGCGGGTGGGGATACGCAGTATTTT,CASAGGDTQYF
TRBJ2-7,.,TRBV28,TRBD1,TGTGCCAGCAGCTCCACGGGACAGGGAAGGGACGAGCAGTACTTC,CASSSTGQGRDEQYF
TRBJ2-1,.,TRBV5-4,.,TGTGCCAGCAGCTTGGCAGGGGCAGGATCCTACAATGAGCAGTTCTTC,CASSLAGAGSYNEQFF
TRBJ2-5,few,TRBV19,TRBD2,TGTGCCAGTAGTTTCAATGGACTAGCGGAAGAGACCCAGTACTTC,CASSFNGLAEETQYF
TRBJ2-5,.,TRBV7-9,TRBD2,TGTGCCAGCAGATCGTCGAGCGGGAGACCAGAGACCCAGTACTTC,CASRSSSGRPETQYF
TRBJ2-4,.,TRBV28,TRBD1,TGTGCCAGCAGTTTAATGGGACAGGGGGAAAACATTCAGTACTTC,CASSLMGQGENIQYF
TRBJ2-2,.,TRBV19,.,TGTGCCAGTAAAGAACAGGGTGCGGAGACCGGGGAGCTGTTTTTT,CASKEQGAETGELFF
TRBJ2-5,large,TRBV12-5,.,TGTGCTAGTGGTTTGACTACAGAGAGGCAGGGTAAGGAGACCCAGTACTTC,CASGLTTERQGKETQYF
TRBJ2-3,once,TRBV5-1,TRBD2,TGCGCCAGCAGCACCCGGACTAGCGGGAGTGGATCAGATACGCAGTATTTT,CASSTRTSGSGSDTQYF
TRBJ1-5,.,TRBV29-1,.,TGCAGCGCGGGGCGGGGGGGGAATCAGCCCCAGCATTTT,CSAGRGGNQPQHF
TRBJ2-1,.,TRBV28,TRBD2,TGTGCCACTAAAGCGACTAGCGGGAGAGGCAATGAGCAGTTCTTC,CATKATSGRGNEQFF
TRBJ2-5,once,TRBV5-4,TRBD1,TGTGCCAGCAGCTGGCCGGGACAGGGCCAGACCCAGTACTTC,CASSWPGQGQTQYF
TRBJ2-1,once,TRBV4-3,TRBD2,TGCGCCAGCAGCCGTAGGGTTGGTGGGCCTAGCGGGAGCTATGAGCAGTTCTTC,CASSRRVGGPSGSYEQFF
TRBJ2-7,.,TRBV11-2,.,TGTGCCAGCAGCTTAGACCGGAGACGCGAGCAGTACTTC,CASSLDRRREQYF
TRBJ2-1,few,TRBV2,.,TGTGCCAGCGAAATTAGAAGAAGGGGTAGCTCCTACAATGAGCAGTTCTTC,CASEIRRRGSSYNEQFF
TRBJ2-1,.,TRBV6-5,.,TGTGCCAGCAGTTACTCGTTATTTGCAGACAATGAGCAGTTCTTC,CASSYSLFADNEQFF
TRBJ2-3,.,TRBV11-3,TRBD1,TGTGCCAGCAGCCTAAGGACAGGGGGCACAGATACGCAGTATTTT,CASSLRTGGTDTQYF
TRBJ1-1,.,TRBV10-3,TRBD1,TGTGCCACCACGGACAGGGGGAGGAGAACGAACACTGAAGCTTTCTTT,CATTDRGRRTNTEAFF
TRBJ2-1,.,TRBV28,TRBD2,TGTGCCAGCAGAACCAGGGAGGGAGATGAGCAGTTCTTC,CASRTREGDEQFF
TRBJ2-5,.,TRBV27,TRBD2,TGTGCCAGCAGTTTATCGACTAGCGGAGTTATGGAGACCCAGTACTTC,CASSLSTSGVMETQYF
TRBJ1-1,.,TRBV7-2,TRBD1,TGTGCCAGCAGGCAGGGGGCATGGACTGAAGCTTTCTTT,CASRQGAWTEAFF
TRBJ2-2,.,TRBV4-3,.,TGCGCCAGCAGCCAACTCCGATTAGCGGTCCTGAACACCGGGGAGCTGTTTTTT,CASSQLRLAVLNTGELFF
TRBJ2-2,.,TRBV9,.,TGTGCCAGCAGCGTAGACCGGGGGTCGAACACCGGGGAGCTGTTTTTT,CASSVDRGSNTGELFF
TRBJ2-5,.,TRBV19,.,TGTGCCAGTAGTATAACCGGTGAGACCCAGTACTTC,CASSITGETQYF
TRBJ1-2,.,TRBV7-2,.,TGTGCCAGCAGCTTTGAGGGTACCTATGGCTACACCTTC,CASSFEGTYGYTF
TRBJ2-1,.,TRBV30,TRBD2,TGTGCCTGGACCAAGCTACAACTCTGGAGCGGGAGCTATAATGAGCAGTTCTTC,CAWTKLQLWSGSYNEQFF
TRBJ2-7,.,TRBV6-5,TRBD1,TGTGCCAGCAGCGGACAGGGCGTTTCCTACGAGCAGTACTTC,CASSGQGVSYEQYF
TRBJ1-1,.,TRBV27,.,TGTGCCAGCAGTCCGGGGGGTAGTGGGAACACTGAAGCTTTCTTT,CASSPGGSGNTEAFF
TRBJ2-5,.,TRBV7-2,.,TGTGCCAGCAGCCCGAGAGGGACTGTATCTGTGGCCCAGTACTTC,CASSPRGTVSVAQYF
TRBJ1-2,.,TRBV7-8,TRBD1,TGTGCCAGCAGCGCCCGCCAGGACAGGGCGAGTTATGGCTACACCTTC,CASSARQDRASYGYTF
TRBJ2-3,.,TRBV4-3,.,TGCGCCAGCAGCCAAGAGATGAAGAGGAAAACCAGCACAGATACGCAGTATTTT,CASSQEMKRKTSTDTQYF
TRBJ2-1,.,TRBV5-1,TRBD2,TGCGCCAGCAGTTCGACTAGCGGGAGATACAATGAGCAGTTCTTC,CASSSTSGRYNEQFF
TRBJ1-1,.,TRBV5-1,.,TGCGCCAGCAGCTATCAGGGTCAGAACACTGAAGCTTTCTTT,CASSYQGQNTEAFF
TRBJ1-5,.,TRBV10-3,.,TGTGCCACCCAGGGTTATAGCAATCAGCCCCAGCATTTT,CATQGYSNQPQHF
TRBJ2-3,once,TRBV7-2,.,TGTGCCAGCAGCCCTTACACAGATACGCAGTATTTT,CASSPYTDTQYF
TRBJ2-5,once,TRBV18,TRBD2,TGTGCCAGCTCACCACCGGATTTCGTAGCGGGGGTCCAAGAGACCCAGTACTTC,CASSPPDFVAGVQETQYF
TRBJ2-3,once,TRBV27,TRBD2,TGTGCCAGCATTCAGACTAGCGGGAGCGCCTGGAGTTTCGCAGATACGCAGTATTTT,CASIQTSGSAWSFADTQYF
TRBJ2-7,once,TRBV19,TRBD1,TGTGCCAGTAGTATTTGGGGACAGGGGTACGAGCAGTACTTC,CASSIWGQGYEQYF
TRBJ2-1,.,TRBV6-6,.,TGTGCCAGCAGCCACAGGGGGGCGGGAGATATGAATGAGCAGTTCTTC,CASSHRGAGDMNEQFF
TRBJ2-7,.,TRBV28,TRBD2,TGTGCCAGCCGGACTAGCTTAAACTACGAGCAGTACTTC,CASRTSLNYEQYF
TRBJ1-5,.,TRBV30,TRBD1,TGTGCCTGGGGGATCCTACAGGGGCAGCCCCAGCATTTT,CAWGILQGQPQHF
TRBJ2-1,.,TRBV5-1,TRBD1,TGCGCCAGCAGCAGGGACAGGGGGTCCCTTGGGCATTTCTTC,CASSRDRGSLGHFF
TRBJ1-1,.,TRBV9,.,TGTGCCAGCAGCGTACAACCTGAGGGAACTGAAGCTTTCTTT,CASSVQPEGTEAFF
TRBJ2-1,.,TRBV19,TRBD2,TGTGCCAGTAGGAGCGGGACTCGTAACAATGAGCAGTTCTTC,CASRSGTRNNEQFF